This TCR beta chain was obtained from a study of CXCR3-negative and CXCR3-positive naive CD8 T cells. Naive CD8+ T cells had a CD45RO-CCR7+CD27+CD95- phenotype. This CDR3 has 11 amino acids. Germline V gene sequence: CDR1 SQVTM, CDR2 ANQGSEA. UMI labels and 5' RACE were used to prepare the TRB cDNA libraries. TCRdb re-called the 5' RACE reads, yielding one record per CDR3 amino acid sequence without DNA. The table for this sample gives about 62,000 distinct CDR3 sequences. Sequencing was performed on naive CXCR3- CD8+ T cells from blood. The subset here: CD45RO-CCR7+CD27+CD95- naive CD8+ T cells lacking CXCR3 (TNR3-). This TCR came from a human donor in good health. Some clones in this sample may be carry-over from other donors' samples. V gene TRBV29-1 combines with J gene TRBJ2-1. CDR3 amino acids: CSAHVSGEQFF.